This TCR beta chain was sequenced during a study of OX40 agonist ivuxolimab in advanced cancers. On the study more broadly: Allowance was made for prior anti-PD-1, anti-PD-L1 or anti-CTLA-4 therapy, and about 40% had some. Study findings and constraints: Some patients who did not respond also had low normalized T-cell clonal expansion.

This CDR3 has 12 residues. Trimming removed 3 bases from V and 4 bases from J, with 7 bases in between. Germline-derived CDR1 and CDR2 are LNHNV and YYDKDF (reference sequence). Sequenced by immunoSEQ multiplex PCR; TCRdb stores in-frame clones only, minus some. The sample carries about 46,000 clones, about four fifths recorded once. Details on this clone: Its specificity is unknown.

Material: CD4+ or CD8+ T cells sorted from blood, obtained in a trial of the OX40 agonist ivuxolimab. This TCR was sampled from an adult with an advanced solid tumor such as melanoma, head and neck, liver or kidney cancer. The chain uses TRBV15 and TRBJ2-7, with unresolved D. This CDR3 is CATSSLGYEQYF. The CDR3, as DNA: TGTGCCACCAGCAGTCTGGGGTACGAGCAGTACTTC.